The 8 T cell receptor beta chains below all came from one sample that was sequenced in a study of blood T cell repertoires in COVID-19. Assay used: immunoSEQ multiplex PCR; TCRdb lists only in-frame clones, some missing. The table lists roughly 80,000 clones, more than 90% of them singletons. The sample taken for sequencing was peripheral blood. The receptors were sampled from a man aged 55 to 70 with acute or convalescent COVID-19.

The chain is built from TRBV28 and TRBJ2-7; D possibly corresponds to TRBD1 (5 bases). This CDR3 is 13 amino acids long. V dropped 6 bases and J dropped 2 bases, with 11 bases sitting between them. The germline CDR1 and CDR2 sequences are MDHEN and SYDVKM. CDR3 region: CASRARGAYEQYF. The CDR3 DNA is TGTGCCAGCAGAGCAAGGGGTGCCTACGAGCAGTACTTC.

The chain is built from TRBV10-3 and TRBJ2-1; 11 positions agree with TRBD2. The CDR3 extends over 13 amino acids. Unmatched junction bases numbered 9, after V lost 5 bases and J lost 15 bases. Germline V gene data show CDR1 as ENHRY and CDR2 as SYGVKD. CDR3 residues: CAISLAGGPNPFF. CDR3 bases: TGTGCCATCAGTTTAGCGGGAGGGCCGAACCCGTTCTTC.

The V call is TRBV5-1, the J call TRBJ1-3, with 8 bases fitting TRBD1. J gave up 4 bases and V 3 bases, and 6 bases lay outside the gene matches. CDR3 length equals 15 residues. Germline V gene lookup returns CDR1 SGHRS and CDR2 YFSETQ. CDR3 in DNA: TGCGCCAGCAGCTCGACAGGGGCGTCAGGAAACACCATATATTTT. This sequence encodes CASSSTGASGNTIYF.

V and J are TRBV11-3 and TRBJ1-4, with a tentative D call TRBD1 (6 bases). Germline V gene lookup returns CDR1 SGHNT and CDR2 YENEEA. The CDR3 consists of 13 residues. Trimming removed 4 bases from V and 4 bases from J, with 7 bases in between. The CDR3 DNA reads as TGTGCCAGCAGCTCGGACAGTAATGAAAAACTGTTTTTT. Translation: CASSSDSNEKLFF.

This chain links TRBV3-1 (or the pseudogene TRBV3-2) with TRBJ1-5; no reliable D call. This CDR3 has 20 amino acids. The V gene lost 0 bases and the J gene lost 3 bases, with 24 bases spanning the gap. Germline CDR1 reads LGHDT; CDR2 reads YNNKEL (reference sequence). The chain's CDR3 is CASSQDRPSHRERVNQPQHF. CDR3 DNA sequence: TGTGCCAGCAGCCAAGATAGGCCCTCTCACCGGGAGCGGGTCAATCAGCCCCAGCATTTT.

The V and J genes are TRBV28 and TRBJ1-3; a possible D gene is TRBD1 (6 bases). Per germline, CDR1 MDHEN and CDR2 SYDVKM. The CDR3 covers 14 residues. The V gene lost 7 bases and the J gene lost 1 base, with 11 bases spanning the gap. CDR3 nucleotide sequence: TGTGCCAGCACCCAACAGGGATCTGGAAACACCATATATTTT. This codes for CASTQQGSGNTIYF.

V is TRBV25-1 and J is TRBJ1-1; 9 bases are shared with TRBD1. Germline CDR1 and CDR2: MGHDK and SYGVNS. This CDR3 is 17 amino acids long. The J segment lost 1 base and the V segment lost 8 bases, leaving 14 bases of the junction unmatched. This chain's CDR3 is CASGTPGTGLPNTEAFF. The CDR3 DNA reads as TGTGCCAGCGGAACCCCCGGGACAGGGCTCCCGAACACTGAAGCTTTCTTT.

The V and J genes are TRBV7-5 and TRBJ2-1; the table's D call of TRBD2 was not tested on the DNA. TRBV7-5 is a pseudogene locus. CDR3 size: 17 residues. CDR3 sequence (DNA): TGTGCCAGAAGCTTTTATTGCGGGAGTGGGTCCTACAATGAGCAGTTCTTC. Residues: CARSFYCGSGSYNEQFF.